Below, 24 T cell receptor beta chains from the same sample are listed, as sequenced in a study of T-cell reconstitution after alpha-beta-depleted transplantation in children. Unique molecular identifiers tagged the TCRbeta library. TCRdb itself ran the PCR reads through MiXCR, one entry per CDR3 protein. The table has about 420,000 distinct CDR3 sequences, around 16% seen once; the top ten hold just under 30%. The sequencing used PBMCs, mostly from graft donor cells, collected 360 days after TCRalphabeta/CD19-depleted stem cell transplant. These receptors were obtained from a boy younger than two who had a stem cell transplant for Wiskott-Aldrich syndrome, so the T cells may come from the graft donor.

This clonotype was seen a few times. The chain links TRBV18 to TRBJ2-3; 8 positions match TRBD2. The CDR3 covers 19 residues. After removal of 3 bases from V and 0 bases from J, the junction contained 14 bases not matched to a gene. CDR1 is KGHSH, CDR2 LQKENI, per germline. Written as DNA, the CDR3 is TGTGCCAGCTCACCTCTAATCGGGGGGGCCCAACTGAGCACAGATACGCAGTATTTT. The encoded protein is CASSPLIGGAQLSTDTQYF. The full variable domain, in which reference TRBV18 and TRBJ2-3 provide the parts outside the CDR3, is NAGVMQNPRHLVRRRGQEARLRCSPMKGHSHVYWYRQLPEEGLKFMVYLQKENIIDESGMPKERFSAEFPKEGPSILRIQQVVRGDSAAYFCASSPLIGGAQLSTDTQYFGPGTRLTVL.

V gene TRBV3-1 combines with J gene TRBJ2-7; D not certain. V shed 4 bases and J shed 7 bases, with 11 bases lying between them. CDR3 length: 12 residues. In germline, CDR1 is LGHDT, CDR2 YNNKEL (reference sequence). Here the CDR3 reads CASSPILGEQYF. The CDR3 DNA follows: TGTGCCAGCAGCCCCATCTTGGGGGAGCAGTACTTC.

This chain uses TRBV15 with TRBJ2-1; tentatively, D is TRBD1 (6 bases). The germline V gene encodes CDR1 LNHNV and CDR2 YYDKDF (reference sequence). This CDR3 is 14 amino acids long. V was cut by 0 bases and J by 5 bases, with 8 bases left in between. In DNA form, the CDR3 reads TGTGCCACCAGCAGAGACCCAGGGGACAATGAGCAGTTCTTC. Its translation is CATSRDPGDNEQFF.

This clonotype was recorded a few times. This chain joins TRBV5-1 and TRBJ2-2, with D perhaps TRBD1 (6 bases). This CDR3 spans 16 amino acids. Germline loops: CDR1 SGHRS, CDR2 YFSETQ. The germline V and J ends were trimmed by 2 bases and 2 bases, with 13 bases remaining between them. CDR3 bases: TGCGCCAGCAGCTTTTTCCTGGACAGAAACACCGGGGAGCTGTTTTTT. Translated: CASSFFLDRNTGELFF.

The rearrangement uses TRBV18 and TRBJ2-3; 8 bases agree with TRBD2. J lost 3 bases, V lost 5 bases, and 10 bases had no gene match. CDR3 length: 16 residues. CDR1 and CDR2 from the germline V gene are KGHSH and LQKENI. CDR3 in amino acids: CASSYQSGRTTDTQYF. Written as DNA, the CDR3 is TGTGCCAGCTCATACCAGAGCGGGAGAACGACAGATACGCAGTATTTT.

This clonotype was detected a few times. The rearrangement uses TRBV12-3 or TRBV12-4 and TRBJ2-5; no definite D call. The CDR3 sequence is 14 residues long. V was clipped by 3 bases and J by 3 bases, with 11 bases between them. The chain's CDR3 is CASSFPPSKETQYF. CDR3 in DNA: TGTGCCAGCAGTTTTCCCCCTTCGAAAGAGACCCAGTACTTC.

This clonotype was counted many times. This chain links TRBV2 with TRBJ1-5; TRBD1 matches 10 bases. CDR3 size: 14 residues. The ends lost 6 bases at V and 6 bases at J; junction bases unmatched: 5. The germline gives CDR1 SNHLY, CDR2 FYNNEI. DNA for the CDR3: TGTGCCAGCAGATCCGGGACAGGGGTTCAGCCCCAGCATTTT. Translated, it gives CASRSGTGVQPQHF.

This clonotype was detected a few times. CDR3 amino acids: CASSLSLGLAGTGELFF. The CDR3 DNA reads TGTGCCAGCAGTCTATCCCTGGGACTAGCGGGCACCGGGGAGCTGTTTTTT. The J gene is TRBJ2-2, the V gene TRBV6-1, with 12 positions matching TRBD2. Trimming at V came to 5 bases and at J to 4 bases, leaving 8 bases not matched to a gene. Germline lookup yields CDR1 MNHNS and CDR2 SASEGT. The CDR3 is made up of 17 amino acids.

In this sample, this clonotype turned up a few times. The chain has TRBV28 and TRBJ2-5, with D possibly called TRBD1 or TRBD2 (5 bases each). The germline V and J ends were trimmed by 6 bases and 7 bases, with 15 bases remaining between them. Germline V gives CDR1 MDHEN, CDR2 SYDVKM. This CDR3 spans 13 amino acids. CDR3 DNA sequence: TGTGCCAGCAGCCGTGGGGGTGGGGGGACCCAGTACTTC. Amino acid sequence: CASSRGGGGTQYF.

V usage is TRBV5-6 and J usage is TRBJ2-1; no firm D call. CDR1 is SGHDT and CDR2 is YYEEEE in the germline V gene. The CDR3 loop spans 13 amino acids. V was cut by 2 bases and J by 10 bases, with 13 bases left in between. As DNA, the CDR3 is TGTGCCAGCAGCTTCCAGTTAATGGAGGAGCAGTTCTTC. Translating it yields CASSFQLMEEQFF.

The chain joins TRBV20-1 to TRBJ2-5; D remains ambiguous. Germline V gene sequence: CDR1 DFQATT, CDR2 SNEGSKA (reference sequence). V was cut by 3 bases and J by 2 bases, with 10 bases left in between. The CDR3 loop spans 13 amino acids. The CDR3 spells CSASLLLQETQYF. The CDR3 nucleotides are TGCAGTGCTAGTCTGCTGCTTCAAGAGACCCAGTACTTC.

This clonotype was detected a few times. The chain joins TRBV5-1 to TRBJ2-1, with D uncertain. Trimming cost V 0 bases and J 0 bases, with 4 bases left between them. This CDR3 spans 14 amino acids. Per the germline V gene, CDR1 is SGHRS and CDR2 is YFSETQ. The CDR3 nucleotides read TGCGCCAGCAGCTTGGGCTACTCCTACAATGAGCAGTTCTTC. This translates into CASSLGYSYNEQFF. Full variable domain (outside the CDR3, taken from reference TRBV5-1 and TRBJ2-1): KAGVTQTPRYLIKTRGQQVTLSCSPISGHRSVSWYQQTPGQGLQFLFEYFSETQRNKGNFPGRFSGRQFSNSRSEMNVSTLELGDSALYLCASSLGYSYNEQFFGPGTRLTVL.

The gene calls are TRBV12-3 or TRBV12-4 and TRBJ1-2; 7 bases map to TRBD1. CDR3 size: 15 residues. V dropped 0 bases and J dropped 8; count of bases not matched to a gene: 9. The CDR3 region is CASSLAQRGPKGYTF. CDR3 DNA: TGTGCCAGCAGTTTAGCGCAAAGGGGGCCTAAAGGCTACACCTTC.

As DNA, the CDR3 is TGCGCCAGCAAGGGGGGACCAGAACTGAGTGAGCAGTTCTTC. As protein: CASKGGPELSEQFF. The V gene is TRBV5-1, the J gene TRBJ2-1; D is possibly TRBD1 or TRBD2 (6 bases each). V shed 6 bases and J shed 9 bases, with 19 bases lying between them. The CDR3 is made up of 14 amino acids. Germline lookup yields CDR1 SGHRS and CDR2 YFSETQ.

The chain carries TRBV20-1 and TRBJ1-2; no reliable D call. V lost 2 bases and J 3 bases, leaving 10 bases between the germline ends. The CDR3 is 13 residues long. Germline CDR1 and CDR2: DFQATT and SNEGSKA (reference sequence). The CDR3 nucleotides read TGCAGTGCTAGAAAAGACAACTACTATGGCTACACCTTC. The encoded protein is CSARKDNYYGYTF.

The chain has TRBV29-1 and TRBJ2-1; D perhaps matches TRBD2 (6 bases). V shed 4 bases and J shed 5 bases, with 18 bases lying between them. The CDR3 runs to 15 residues. Germline CDR1 reads SQVTM; CDR2 reads ANQGSEA. CDR3 nucleotides: TGCAGCGTTGGGGTTGGCGGGAAGGGGCACAATGAGCAGTTCTTC. Protein sequence: CSVGVGGKGHNEQFF.

The chain uses TRBV20-1 and TRBJ2-7; D not certain. The CDR3 has 14 amino acids. Per germline, CDR1 DFQATT and CDR2 SNEGSKA (reference sequence). Trimming stripped 0 bases from V and 0 bases from J, with 9 bases between. CDR3 in amino acids: CSAREQPNSYEQYF. CDR3 nucleotides: TGCAGTGCTAGAGAACAGCCGAACTCCTACGAGCAGTACTTC.

This clonotype was found many times. This sequence joins TRBV5-1 and TRBJ2-7, with D perhaps being TRBD1 or TRBD2 (5 bases each). Trimming shortened V by 3 bases and J by 3 bases, and 10 bases separated the two germline ends. This CDR3 has 13 amino acids. The V gene's germline CDR1 is SGHRS and CDR2 YFSETQ. Here the CDR3 DNA reads TGCGCCAGCAGCTCGGGACCGCTCTACGAGCAGTACTTC. It codes for CASSSGPLYEQYF.

This clonotype was observed a handful of times. The CDR3 coding sequence is TGCAGCGTTGGGTCCCTAGCGGGCACAGATACGCAGTATTTT. It translates to CSVGSLAGTDTQYF. V and J are TRBV29-1 and TRBJ2-3; 7 bases line up with TRBD2. CDR1 is SQVTM and CDR2 is ANQGSEA in the germline V gene. The V and J ends lost 4 bases and 1 base, in that order; junction bases with no gene match: 5. There are 14 residues in the CDR3.

The V and J genes are TRBV24-1 and TRBJ2-1; possible D gene TRBD1, 5 bases. This CDR3 has 13 amino acids. In germline, CDR1 is KGHDR, CDR2 SFDVKD. V gave up 7 bases and J gave up 6 bases, with 12 bases separating them. The CDR3 DNA sequence: TGTGCCACCAGGGAAGGGGCGAGCAATGAGCAGTTCTTC. Translation gives CATREGASNEQFF.

This clonotype was recorded at least ten times. The chain employs TRBV25-1 and TRBJ2-7; perhaps D is TRBD1 or TRBD2 (5 bases each). This CDR3 is 17 amino acids long. The V gene lost 5 bases and the J gene lost 3 bases, with 23 bases spanning the gap. Germline CDR1 reads MGHDK; CDR2 reads SYGVNS. CDR3 residues: CASSPNPTLRDHYEQYF. CDR3 nucleotides: TGTGCCAGCAGTCCTAACCCGACACTCCGGGACCACTACGAGCAGTACTTC.

This clonotype turned up a few times. V gene TRBV3-1 combines with J gene TRBJ2-1, with a tentative D call TRBD1 (5 bases). CDR1 is LGHDT and CDR2 is YNNKEL in the germline V gene (reference sequence). The CDR3 is made up of 12 amino acids. The V gene lost 5 bases and the J gene lost 10 bases, with 12 bases spanning the gap. The CDR3: CASSFQAGEQFF. CDR3 DNA sequence: TGTGCCAGCAGCTTCCAAGCAGGGGAGCAGTTCTTC.

The table lists this clonotype with a few counts. The chain links TRBV29-1 to TRBJ1-2; 11 bases align to TRBD1. With 2 bases clipped from V and 9 bases from J, the junction kept 2 bases outside the gene matches. CDR1 is SQVTM and CDR2 is ANQGSEA in the germline V gene. CDR3 size: 12 residues. The CDR3 DNA reads TGCAGCGTTGAACGGACAGGGGGCAGCTACACCTTC. This codes for CSVERTGGSYTF.

The chain joins TRBV2 to TRBJ2-1; 9 nucleotides align to TRBD2. V gave up 2 bases and J gave up 1 base; unmatched junction bases: 3. The germline gives CDR1 SNHLY, CDR2 FYNNEI. The CDR3 has 16 amino acids. CDR3 bases: TGTGCCAGCAGTGAAACTAGCGGGCCTTCCTACAATGAGCAGTTCTTC. Protein: CASSETSGPSYNEQFF.